Shown below are 20 T cell receptor beta chains from a single sample sequenced in a study of control samples from healthy donors and cancer patients. Using immunoSEQ multiplex PCR, the repertoire was profiled, and TCRdb retains in-frame clones only, with some absent. The sample records some 130,000 clones, more than 85% being singletons. Sequenced input: blood. The receptors here all came from a young woman in good health.

The rearrangement links TRBV18 to TRBJ1-5; 10 bases line up with TRBD1. CDR1 and CDR2 (germline): KGHSH, LQKENI. The CDR3 length is 15 residues. The J segment lost 6 bases and the V segment lost 4 bases, leaving 6 bases of the junction unmatched. The CDR3 sequence: CASSLRQGAGQPQHF. The CDR3, as DNA: TGTGCCAGCTCACTTCGACAGGGGGCGGGTCAGCCCCAGCATTTT.

V gene TRBV28 combines with J gene TRBJ1-1; D might be TRBD1 (5 bases). V dropped 4 bases and J dropped 8 bases, with 14 bases sitting between them. CDR1 is MDHEN, CDR2 SYDVKM, per germline. This CDR3 spans 13 amino acids. The CDR3, as DNA: TGTGCCAGCAGTTGGGGACGGAGAAGCGAAGCTTTCTTT. Protein product: CASSWGRRSEAFF.

The chain uses TRBV10-3 and TRBJ1-1; 12 nucleotides align to TRBD1. CDR3 length: 15 amino acids. Germline values: CDR1 ENHRY, CDR2 SYGVKD. Germline trimming cut 11 bases from V and 3 bases from J; bases unmatched to any gene: 10. In DNA, the CDR3 is TGTGCCTCCCGATTGGGACAGGGGGCGGACACTGAAGCTTTCTTT. The encoded protein is CASRLGQGADTEAFF.

The V call is TRBV15, the J call TRBJ1-2; 8 bases are a match to TRBD1. The CDR3 is 16 amino acids. Germline CDR1 is LNHNV and CDR2 is YYDKDF (reference sequence). The V segment lost 0 bases and the J segment 5 bases; nucleotides outside the gene matches: 8. The CDR3 DNA sequence: TGTGCCACCAGCAGAGATAACCAGGGGGCTCAATATGGCTACACCTTC. It encodes CATSRDNQGAQYGYTF.

The chain carries TRBV6-5 and TRBJ2-7, with a weak D call TRBD2 (5 bases). V was trimmed by 6 bases and J by 0 bases, leaving 12 bases between them. The CDR3 has 14 amino acids. Germline V gene sequence: CDR1 MNHEY, CDR2 SVGAGI. The CDR3 DNA reads as TGTGCCAGCAGGACTATCGGAGGCTCCTACGAGCAGTACTTC. Protein sequence: CASRTIGGSYEQYF.

This chain connects TRBV6-1 to TRBJ2-7; no clear D gene. The CDR3 sequence is 14 residues long. The V and J ends lost 2 bases and 4 bases respectively, with 12 bases between them. Germline values: CDR1 MNHNS, CDR2 SASEGT. The CDR3 spells CASSEPGRLYEQYF. As DNA, the CDR3 is TGTGCCAGCAGTGAACCGGGCAGGTTGTACGAGCAGTACTTC.

This rearrangement joins TRBV27 to TRBJ2-2; 7 nucleotides line up with TRBD1. Germline V gives CDR1 MNHEY, CDR2 SMNVEV (reference sequence). The CDR3 consists of 14 residues. V gave up 5 bases and J gave up 6 bases; unmatched junction bases: 6. The chain's CDR3 is CASSPRTGAGELFF. The CDR3 DNA follows: TGTGCCAGCAGTCCCCGGACAGGAGCCGGGGAGCTGTTTTTT.

This clone came up once. The chain combines TRBV9 with TRBJ1-2, with 8 positions matching TRBD1. J gave up 2 bases and V 3 bases, and 9 bases lay outside the gene matches. Germline values: CDR1 SGDLS, CDR2 YYNGEE. The CDR3 extends over 16 amino acids. CDR3 region: CASSAGQAMRNYGYTF. The DNA for the CDR3 is TGTGCCAGCAGCGCGGGACAGGCAATGAGGAACTATGGCTACACCTTC.

CDR3 protein: CASSYTDGLEAFF. The CDR3 coding sequence is TGTGCCAGCAGTTACACGGACGGGCTTGAAGCTTTCTTT. The gene calls are TRBV6-6 and TRBJ1-1; no clear D gene. Trimming removed 2 bases from V and 7 bases from J, with 11 bases in between. The CDR3 is made up of 13 amino acids. The V gene's germline CDR1 is MNHNY and CDR2 SVGAGI (reference sequence).

This clone was picked up one time. The chain uses TRBV24-1 and TRBJ2-5; 16 bases agree with TRBD2. Germline V gives CDR1 KGHDR, CDR2 SFDVKD. V shed 7 bases and J 5 bases; nucleotides not matched to a gene: 6. This CDR3 region has 16 residues. The CDR3 sequence: CATSPPGLAGGETQYF. The CDR3 bases are TGTGCCACCAGCCCTCCGGGACTAGCGGGAGGGGAGACCCAGTACTTC.

The CDR3 region is CATSDGQGGEKLFF. The CDR3 DNA sequence: TGTGCCACCAGTGATGGGCAGGGTGGTGAAAAACTGTTTTTT. V is TRBV24-1 and J is TRBJ1-4, with D perhaps TRBD1 (5 bases). This CDR3 comprises 14 residues. Trimming shortened V by 3 bases and J by 7 bases, and 11 bases separated the two germline ends. Germline V lookup: CDR1 KGHDR, CDR2 SFDVKD.

The J gene is TRBJ2-3, the V gene TRBV9, with D possibly matching TRBD2 (7 bases). The CDR3 runs to 15 residues. V was shortened by 7 bases and J by 2 bases, with 17 bases between the two germline ends. Germline V CDR1 and CDR2: SGDLS, YYNGEE. The CDR3 coding sequence is TGTGCCAGCTCAGCCTCGGGGGGCGTCACAGATACGCAGTATTTT. Protein product: CASSASGGVTDTQYF.

The rearrangement uses TRBV6-5 and TRBJ1-3; maybe TRBD1 (5 bases). V was trimmed by 10 bases and J by 4 bases, leaving 14 bases between them. The CDR3 runs 13 residues. CDR1 is MNHEY and CDR2 is SVGAGI in the germline V gene. The CDR3, as DNA: TGTGCCACCACGCGGGGGAGCGGAAACACCATATATTTT. Translation: CATTRGSGNTIYF.

The chain employs TRBV4-2 and TRBJ2-7; 8 nucleotides align to TRBD2. Germline V lookup: CDR1 LGHNA, CDR2 YNFKEQ. The CDR3 runs to 17 residues. V lost 0 bases to trimming and J lost 3 bases; unmatched junction nucleotides: 10. The CDR3 sequence: CASSQDLRAGAVYEQYF. The CDR3 DNA reads TGTGCCAGCAGCCAAGATTTGAGAGCGGGAGCAGTCTACGAGCAGTACTTC.

The rearrangement uses TRBV5-1 and TRBJ2-3; D call uncertain. The germline CDR1 and CDR2 sequences are SGHRS and YFSETQ. CDR3 length: 13 residues. V was shortened by 4 bases and J by 1 base, with 7 bases between the two germline ends. The CDR3 here is CASSPDGTDTQYF. CDR3 coding DNA: TGCGCCAGCAGCCCGGACGGCACAGATACGCAGTATTTT.

The V gene is TRBV19, the J gene TRBJ1-1; no clear D. Trimming left V 6 bases short and J 3 bases short, with 11 bases between. The CDR3 covers 13 residues. The germline V gene encodes CDR1 LNHDA and CDR2 SQIVND (reference sequence). This CDR3 reads CASRLGKDTEAFF. CDR3 bases: TGTGCCAGTAGGCTAGGTAAGGACACTGAAGCTTTCTTT. Combining the CDR3 with reference TRBV19 and TRBJ1-1 gives the whole variable domain DGGITQSPKYLFRKEGQNVTLSCEQNLNHDAMYWYRQDPGQGLRLIYYSQIVNDFQKGDIAEGYSVSREKKESFPLTVTSAQKNPTAFYLCASRLGKDTEAFFGQGTRLTVV.

CDR3 sequence reads: CASRPNSVNSYNEQFF. DNA for the CDR3: TGTGCCAGCAGGCCTAATAGCGTGAACTCCTACAATGAGCAGTTCTTC. This chain links TRBV7-2 with TRBJ2-1, with a tentative D call TRBD2 (5 bases). V was pared by 6 bases and J by 0 bases, with 15 bases between. This CDR3 has 16 amino acids. The V gene's germline CDR1 is SGHTA and CDR2 FQGNSA.

The V and J genes are TRBV4-1 and TRBJ2-5; D tentatively fits TRBD1 or TRBD2 (6 bases each). V lost 1 base, J lost 4 bases, and 13 bases lay in between. CDR3 length: 15 amino acids. Germline V gives CDR1 MGHRA, CDR2 YSYEKL. Here the CDR3 DNA reads TGCGCCAGCAGCCAAGTGGTAGGAGGGGGAGAGACCCAGTACTTC. Translation gives CASSQVVGGGETQYF.

This clone was detected only once. CDR3 bases: TGTGCCAGTAGTCCGACCCCTCTAGCGGGAGTGCGGAATGAGCAGTTCTTC. This sequence encodes CASSPTPLAGVRNEQFF. The chain uses TRBV19 and TRBJ2-1, with 10 bases matching TRBD2. The germline gives CDR1 LNHDA, CDR2 SQIVND (reference sequence). The J segment lost 7 bases and the V segment lost 5 bases, leaving 14 bases of the junction unmatched. CDR3 length: 17 amino acids.

The J gene is TRBJ2-1, the V gene TRBV2; D is unclear. The CDR3 is 16 residues long. The ends were cut back, 0 bases at V and 2 bases at J, with 11 bases in the middle. CDR1 is SNHLY, CDR2 FYNNEI, per germline. CDR3 region: CASSEARPVAYNEQFF. DNA of the CDR3: TGTGCCAGCAGTGAAGCGCGTCCCGTAGCCTACAATGAGCAGTTCTTC.